The source of this TCR beta chain is a study of cytomegalovirus exposure and HLA in healthy donors. Study-wide results and caveats: It was reported that the classifier diagnosed cytomegalovirus status with high specificity and sensitivity in both the original and validation cohorts. A few CMV-associated chains proved CMV antigen-specific in vitro. Later analysis associated a missense DCLRE1C variant with TCR beta V- and J-gene trimming.

A multiplex PCR was run with 60 Vbeta primers and 13 Jbeta primers. Per the authors' pipeline: About 9.9 million of the approximately 80 million unique TCR beta chains counted in a later analysis were shared. This table comes from immunoSEQ multiplex PCR, and its TCRdb copy is limited to in-frame clones, with some not included. That table is the source of V, J and clone size, and D and trimming were worked out from the DNA. The sample lists about 160,000 clones; approximately 80% were seen once. CDR1 is SEHNR and CDR2 is FQNEAQ in the germline V gene (reference sequence). This CDR3 region has 14 residues. As to this clone: No antigen is known for it.

The sample comprised PBMCs. This receptor was identified in a man in his forties in good health and CMV-seropositive. The chain links TRBV7-9 to TRBJ2-5; D might be TRBD2 (5 bases). With the DNA end fitting TRBJ2-7 better, the J assignment may be wrong. CDR3 amino acids: CASSLGGLAIEQYF. As DNA, the CDR3 is TGTGCCAGCAGCTTAGGTGGGCTAGCTATCGAGCAGTACTTC.